The entry below describes one T cell receptor beta chain. The antigen is not known. TCR cDNA, made by 5'RACE template switching, carried an added universal primer site and UMIs. Each CDR3 protein gets one entry after TCRdb re-called the 5' RACE reads with MiXCR. The sample includes some 300,000 distinct CDR3 sequences, about 7.8% of them seen just once. The CDR3 sequence is 15 residues long. J lost 2 bases, V lost 5 bases, and 6 bases had no gene match. The sample is drawn from a study of T cells after yellow fever vaccination. Study-level points and caveats: A large majority of primary-vaccination clones showed up again after the booster (roughly 95% CD4, about 90% CD8). The secondary T-cell response peaked on day 5, not day 15, but was weaker. Abundant clonotypes from the bulk population could get into FACS-sorted repertoires as contaminants.

The sample in question was PBMCs, obtained 45 days after the first yellow fever vaccination. The receptor was isolated from a man between 18 and 35 years old who received the YFV17D yellow fever vaccine. The chain is built from TRBV12-3 or TRBV12-4 and TRBJ2-1; 7 nucleotides agree with TRBD1. As DNA, the CDR3 is TGTGCCAGCAGTAGCCGACAGGGTACCTACAATGAGCAGTTCTTC. It translates to CASSSRQGTYNEQFF.